The next 20 T cell receptor beta chains were all read from a single sample in a study of T cell responses to AZD1222 COVID-19 vaccine. Only in-frame clones appear in the TCRdb table, and some are missing; sequencing was by immunoSEQ multiplex PCR. The data contain about 130,000 clones, 88% of them singletons. The sequences come from peripheral blood, collected on day 0 of AZD1222 vaccination. These receptors were obtained from an adult in good health.

This clone was seen only once. This sequence joins TRBV19 and TRBJ2-7; 7 bases are shared with TRBD1. The germline gives CDR1 LNHDA, CDR2 SQIVND (reference sequence). The CDR3 covers 14 residues. The J segment lost 0 bases and the V segment lost 4 bases, leaving 3 bases of the junction unmatched. CDR3 residues: CASSTRDSSYEQYF. The DNA of the CDR3 is TGTGCCAGTAGTACCCGGGACAGCTCCTACGAGCAGTACTTC.

The gene calls are TRBV9 and TRBJ2-2; tentative D call: TRBD2 (5 bases). The ends were cut back, 1 base at V and 8 bases at J, with 15 bases in the middle. The CDR3 has 15 residues. Germline CDR1 reads SGDLS; CDR2 reads YYNGEE. CDR3 in amino acids: CASSVLSDIPGELFF. In DNA form, the CDR3 reads TGTGCCAGCAGCGTACTTAGCGACATACCAGGGGAGCTGTTTTTT.

The sample holds one count of this clone. The chain links TRBV2 to TRBJ1-5; 7 bases map to TRBD1. V was clipped by 4 bases and J by 7 bases; unmatched bases: 10. Germline lookup yields CDR1 SNHLY and CDR2 FYNNEI. The CDR3 consists of 15 residues. CDR3 protein: CASSVEQGISQPQHF. CDR3 coding DNA: TGTGCCAGCAGTGTAGAACAGGGGATCAGCCAGCCCCAGCATTTT.

The chain links TRBV10-3 to TRBJ2-7; D gene unclear. CDR1 is ENHRY and CDR2 is SYGVKD in the germline V gene. This CDR3 contains 13 residues. V was cut by 7 bases and J by 7 bases, with 17 bases left in between. CDR3: CAIINQRSWEQYF. The CDR3 DNA is TGTGCCATCATAAATCAAAGGTCGTGGGAGCAGTACTTC.

The chain joins TRBV11-2 to TRBJ1-2; D ambiguous. CDR3 length: 15 residues. CDR1 and CDR2 (germline): SGHAT, FQNNGV. Trimming cost V 0 bases and J 4 bases, with 12 bases left between them. CDR3 protein: CASSLDRVTGYGYTF. CDR3 DNA sequence: TGTGCCAGCAGCTTAGATAGGGTCACCGGCTATGGCTACACCTTC.

The gene calls are TRBV5-1 and TRBJ1-1, with D hard to call. V was clipped by 2 bases and J by 2 bases, with 7 bases between them. This CDR3 contains 13 residues. Per germline, CDR1 SGHRS and CDR2 YFSETQ. CDR3 bases: TGCGCCAGCAGCTTCGCCGGCAACACTGAAGCTTTCTTT. It encodes CASSFAGNTEAFF.

V is TRBV2 and J is TRBJ2-7; TRBD1 matches 9 bases. V was clipped by 6 bases and J by 3 bases; unmatched bases: 9. Germline V gene data show CDR1 as SNHLY and CDR2 as FYNNEI. The CDR3 spans 15 residues. CDR3 DNA: TGTGCCAGCAGGGGATACAGGGGGCAAAACTACGAGCAGTACTTC. It specifies CASRGYRGQNYEQYF.

This sequence joins TRBV7-8 and TRBJ2-7; D gene uncertain. CDR1 and CDR2 from the germline V gene are SGHVS and FQNEAQ. Trimming stripped 1 base from V and 3 bases from J, with 7 bases between. The CDR3 sequence is 13 residues long. The CDR3 spells CASSLVLGYEQYF. CDR3 DNA sequence: TGTGCCAGCAGCTTAGTCCTTGGCTACGAGCAGTACTTC. Drawing the rest from reference TRBV7-8 and TRBJ2-7, the complete variable domain is GAGVSQSPRYKVAKRGQDVALRCDPISGHVSLFWYQQALGQGPEFLTYFQNEAQLDKSGLPSDRFFAERPEGSVSTLKIQRTQQEDSAVYLCASSLVLGYEQYFGPGTRLTVT.

The count of this clone is one. V gene TRBV29-1 combines with J gene TRBJ2-7, with 7 bases aligning to TRBD2. The CDR3 totals 13 residues. The J segment lost 7 bases and the V segment lost 1 base, leaving 7 bases of the junction unmatched. Germline V gene lookup returns CDR1 SQVTM and CDR2 ANQGSEA. CDR3 protein: CSVEGLGGGEQYF. The CDR3, as DNA: TGCAGCGTTGAAGGACTTGGGGGGGGTGAGCAGTACTTC.

This clone was seen only once. The chain couples TRBV21-1 to TRBJ2-5. TRBV21-1 is given as a pseudogene. CDR3 size: 15 residues. For the CDR3, the DNA is TGTGCCAGCACCACGACGTCACGTCAACAAGAGACCCAGTACTTC. It is translated as CASTTTSRQQETQYF.

CDR3 in amino acids: CASSIVRGEQFF. CDR3 bases: TGTGCCAGTAGTATAGTAAGAGGTGAGCAGTTCTTC. The J gene is TRBJ2-1, the V gene TRBV19; D gene uncertain. CDR1 and CDR2 from the germline V gene are LNHDA and SQIVND (reference sequence). V was clipped by 1 base and J by 9 bases, with 7 bases between them. The CDR3 covers 12 residues.

The rearrangement joins TRBV10-3 to TRBJ2-3; D is unresolved. The length of the CDR3 is 12 residues. V was shortened by 4 bases and J by 4 bases, with 6 bases between the two germline ends. Germline assignment: CDR1 ENHRY and CDR2 SYGVKD. The CDR3 sequence: CAISGLADTQYF. For the CDR3, the DNA is TGTGCCATCAGTGGGTTAGCAGATACGCAGTATTTT.

V usage is TRBV6-5 and J usage is TRBJ2-2; tentatively, D is TRBD1 (5 bases). The ends were cut back, 0 bases at V and 3 bases at J, with 11 bases in the middle. The CDR3 covers 16 residues. Germline CDR1 and CDR2: MNHEY and SVGAGI. CDR3 in amino acids: CASSYSRRADTGELFF. The CDR3 bases are TGTGCCAGCAGTTACTCCCGCAGGGCCGACACCGGGGAGCTGTTTTTT.

This chain uses TRBV7-9 with TRBJ1-2; possible D gene TRBD1, 5 bases. There are 14 residues in the CDR3. The germline gives CDR1 SEHNR, CDR2 FQNEAQ (reference sequence). V lost 5 bases and J lost 4, with 14 bases in between. The CDR3 protein is CASSTRAGVYGYTF. The CDR3 nucleotides are TGTGCCAGCAGCACCCGGGCGGGGGTCTATGGCTACACCTTC.

The chain joins TRBV3-1 (or the pseudogene TRBV3-2) to TRBJ2-1; D possibly matches TRBD1 or TRBD2 (5 bases each). The V gene lost 4 bases and the J gene lost 6 bases, with 16 bases spanning the gap. Germline CDR1 reads LGHDT; CDR2 reads YNNKEL (reference sequence). The CDR3 sequence is 15 residues long. DNA for the CDR3: TGTGCCAGCAGCCTATCGGCAACGGGGCGCAATGAGCAGTTCTTC. Translation gives CASSLSATGRNEQFF.

This sequence joins TRBV4-1 and TRBJ1-5; the D gene is possibly TRBD1 (5 bases). In germline, CDR1 is MGHRA, CDR2 YSYEKL. There are 15 residues in the CDR3. The V end lost 4 bases, the J end lost 4 bases, and 14 bases lay between the germline ends. The CDR3 DNA is TGCGCCAGCAGCCGGGCCCGCCAGGGTAATCAGCCCCAGCATTTT. It encodes CASSRARQGNQPQHF.

The V gene is TRBV18, the J gene TRBJ1-5; no clear D. V gave up 3 bases and J gave up 0 bases, with 9 bases separating them. The CDR3 is made up of 15 amino acids. Germline V CDR1 and CDR2: KGHSH, LQKENI. CDR3 sequence (DNA): TGTGCCAGCTCACCTGCCCCTAATAGCAATCAGCCCCAGCATTTT. This codes for CASSPAPNSNQPQHF.

The chain couples TRBV9 to TRBJ2-2, with TRBD2 matching over 8 bases. Per the germline V gene, CDR1 is SGDLS and CDR2 is YYNGEE. The CDR3 totals 15 residues. After removal of 0 bases from V and 6 bases from J, the junction contained 4 bases not matched to a gene. This chain's CDR3 is CASSVVGLGAGELFF. DNA of the CDR3: TGTGCCAGCAGCGTAGTGGGACTAGGGGCCGGGGAGCTGTTTTTT.

J is TRBJ1-5 and V is TRBV6-1, with TRBD1 identical over 9 bases. The germline V gene encodes CDR1 MNHNS and CDR2 SASEGT. The CDR3 is 18 residues long. Trimming removed 4 bases from V and 2 bases from J; junction bases left unmatched: 12. The CDR3 protein is CASSGIPGQGIGNQPQHF. CDR3 nucleotides: TGTGCCAGCAGTGGGATTCCGGGACAGGGTATCGGCAATCAGCCCCAGCATTTT.

The rearrangement joins TRBV6-2 or TRBV6-3 to TRBJ2-2, with 9 positions matching TRBD1. J was trimmed by 7 bases and V by 5 bases; bases with no gene match: 5. This CDR3 has 14 amino acids. Germline CDR1 reads MNHEY; CDR2 reads SVGEGT. CDR3 loop: CASSTTGGNGELFF. The CDR3 bases are TGTGCCAGCAGTACGACAGGGGGTAACGGGGAGCTGTTTTTT.